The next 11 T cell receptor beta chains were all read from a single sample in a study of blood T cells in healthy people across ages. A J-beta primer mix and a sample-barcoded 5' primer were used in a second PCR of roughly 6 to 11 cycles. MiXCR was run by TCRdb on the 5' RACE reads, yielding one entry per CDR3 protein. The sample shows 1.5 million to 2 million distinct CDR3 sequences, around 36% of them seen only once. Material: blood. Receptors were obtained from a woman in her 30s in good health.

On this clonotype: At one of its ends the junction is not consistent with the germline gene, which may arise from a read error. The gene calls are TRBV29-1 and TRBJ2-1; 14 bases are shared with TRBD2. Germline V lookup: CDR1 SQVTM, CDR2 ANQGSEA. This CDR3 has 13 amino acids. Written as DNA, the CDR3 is TGCAGCGTTGTCGGACTAGCGGGAGGTGAGCAGGTCTTC. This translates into CSVVGLAGGEQVF.

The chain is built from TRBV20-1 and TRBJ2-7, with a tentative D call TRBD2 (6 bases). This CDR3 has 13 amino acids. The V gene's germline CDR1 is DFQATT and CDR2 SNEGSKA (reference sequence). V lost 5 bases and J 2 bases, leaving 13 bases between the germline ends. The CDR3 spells CSAGQGLPYEQYF. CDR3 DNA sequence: TGCAGTGCTGGCCAGGGACTGCCCTACGAGCAGTACTTC.

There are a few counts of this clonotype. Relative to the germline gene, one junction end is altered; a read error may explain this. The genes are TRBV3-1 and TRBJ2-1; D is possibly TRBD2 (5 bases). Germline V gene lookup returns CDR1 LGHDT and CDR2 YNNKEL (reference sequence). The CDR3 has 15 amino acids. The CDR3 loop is CVSSLFRRAYNEQFF. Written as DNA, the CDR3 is TGTGTCAGCAGCCTTTTCCGGCGGGCCTACAATGAGCAGTTCTTC.

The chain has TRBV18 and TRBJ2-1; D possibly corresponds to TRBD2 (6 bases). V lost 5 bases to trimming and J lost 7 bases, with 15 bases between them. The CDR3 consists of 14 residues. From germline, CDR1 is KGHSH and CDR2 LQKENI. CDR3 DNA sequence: TGTGCCAGCTCAGTAACGAGGAGGGAGAATGAGCAGTTCTTC. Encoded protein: CASSVTRRENEQFF.

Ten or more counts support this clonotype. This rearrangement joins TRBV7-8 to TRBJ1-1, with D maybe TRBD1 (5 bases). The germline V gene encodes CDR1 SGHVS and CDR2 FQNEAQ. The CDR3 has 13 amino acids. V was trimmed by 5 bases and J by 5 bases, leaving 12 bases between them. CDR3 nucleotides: TGTGCCAGCAGCGCGGGGGGAGCAACTGAAGCTTTCTTT. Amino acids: CASSAGGATEAFF. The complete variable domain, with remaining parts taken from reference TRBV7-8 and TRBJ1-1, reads GAGVSQSPRYKVAKRGQDVALRCDPISGHVSLFWYQQALGQGPEFLTYFQNEAQLDKSGLPSDRFFAERPEGSVSTLKIQRTQQEDSAVYLCASSAGGATEAFFGQGTRLTVV.

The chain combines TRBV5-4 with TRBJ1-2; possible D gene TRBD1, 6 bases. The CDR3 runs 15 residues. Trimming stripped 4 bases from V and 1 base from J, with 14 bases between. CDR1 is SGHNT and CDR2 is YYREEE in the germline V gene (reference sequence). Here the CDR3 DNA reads TGTGCCAGCAGCGCAGGGGCTCCGGGTAACTATGGCTACACCTTC. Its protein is CASSAGAPGNYGYTF.

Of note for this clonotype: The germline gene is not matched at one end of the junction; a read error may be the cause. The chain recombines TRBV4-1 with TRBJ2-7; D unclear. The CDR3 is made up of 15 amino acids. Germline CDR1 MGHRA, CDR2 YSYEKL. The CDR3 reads CANSQDVFPDYEQYF. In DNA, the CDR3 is TGCGCCAACAGCCAAGATGTCTTCCCGGACTACGAGCAGTACTTC.

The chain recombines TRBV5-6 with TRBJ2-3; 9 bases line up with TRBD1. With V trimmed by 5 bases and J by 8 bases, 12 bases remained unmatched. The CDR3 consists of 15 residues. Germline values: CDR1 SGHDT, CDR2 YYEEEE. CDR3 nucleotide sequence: TGTGCCAGCAGGTCGGGACAGGGCCTCAGTGGTACGCAGTATTTT. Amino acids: CASRSGQGLSGTQYF. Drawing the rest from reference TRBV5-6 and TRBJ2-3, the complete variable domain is DAGVTQSPTHLIKTRGQQVTLRCSPKSGHDTVSWYQQALGQGPQFIFQYYEEEERQRGNFPDRFSGHQFPNYSSELNVNALLLGDSALYLCASRSGQGLSGTQYFGPGTRLTVL.

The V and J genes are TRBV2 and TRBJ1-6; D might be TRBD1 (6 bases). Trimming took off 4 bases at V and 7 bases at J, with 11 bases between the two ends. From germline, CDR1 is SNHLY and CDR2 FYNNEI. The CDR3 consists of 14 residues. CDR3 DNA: TGTGCCAGCAGTGGGGGGCAGTTAAATTCACCCCTCCACTTT. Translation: CASSGGQLNSPLHF.

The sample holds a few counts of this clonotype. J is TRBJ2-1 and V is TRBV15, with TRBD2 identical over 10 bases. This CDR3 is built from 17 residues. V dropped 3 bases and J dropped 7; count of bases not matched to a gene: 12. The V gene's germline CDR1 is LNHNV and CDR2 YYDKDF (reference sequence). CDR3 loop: CATSRFIAGGVRNEQFF. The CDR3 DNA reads TGTGCCACCAGCAGGTTCATAGCGGGGGGCGTTAGGAATGAGCAGTTCTTC.

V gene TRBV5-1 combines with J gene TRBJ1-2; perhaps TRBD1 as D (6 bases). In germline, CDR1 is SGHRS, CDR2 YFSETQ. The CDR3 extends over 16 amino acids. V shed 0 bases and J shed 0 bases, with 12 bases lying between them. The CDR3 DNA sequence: TGCGCCAGCAGCTTGGATAGGGGGGCTCCTAACTATGGCTACACCTTC. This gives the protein CASSLDRGAPNYGYTF.